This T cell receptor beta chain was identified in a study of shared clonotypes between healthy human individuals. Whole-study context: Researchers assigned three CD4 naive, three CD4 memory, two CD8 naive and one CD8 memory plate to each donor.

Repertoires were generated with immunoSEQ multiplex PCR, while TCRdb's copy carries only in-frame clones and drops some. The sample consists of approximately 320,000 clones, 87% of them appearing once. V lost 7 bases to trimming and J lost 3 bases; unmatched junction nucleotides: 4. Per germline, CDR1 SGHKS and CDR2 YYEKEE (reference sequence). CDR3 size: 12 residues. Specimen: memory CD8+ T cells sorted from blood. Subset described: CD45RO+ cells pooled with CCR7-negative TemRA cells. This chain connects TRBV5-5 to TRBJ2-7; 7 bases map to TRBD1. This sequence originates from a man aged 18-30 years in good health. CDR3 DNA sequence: TGTGCCAGCCGAGGGGACAGCTACGAGCAGTACTTC. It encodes CASRGDSYEQYF.